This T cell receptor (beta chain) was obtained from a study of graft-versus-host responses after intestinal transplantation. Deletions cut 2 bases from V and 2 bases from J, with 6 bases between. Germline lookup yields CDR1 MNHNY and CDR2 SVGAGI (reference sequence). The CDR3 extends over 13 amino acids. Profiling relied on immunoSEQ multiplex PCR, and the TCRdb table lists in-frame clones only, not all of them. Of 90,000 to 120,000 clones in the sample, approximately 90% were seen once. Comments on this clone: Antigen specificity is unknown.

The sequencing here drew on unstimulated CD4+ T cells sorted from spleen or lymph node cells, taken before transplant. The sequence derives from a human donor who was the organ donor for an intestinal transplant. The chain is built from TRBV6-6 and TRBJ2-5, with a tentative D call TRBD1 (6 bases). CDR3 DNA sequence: TGTGCCAGCAGTTACGGGACACAAGAGACCCAGTACTTC. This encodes CASSYGTQETQYF.